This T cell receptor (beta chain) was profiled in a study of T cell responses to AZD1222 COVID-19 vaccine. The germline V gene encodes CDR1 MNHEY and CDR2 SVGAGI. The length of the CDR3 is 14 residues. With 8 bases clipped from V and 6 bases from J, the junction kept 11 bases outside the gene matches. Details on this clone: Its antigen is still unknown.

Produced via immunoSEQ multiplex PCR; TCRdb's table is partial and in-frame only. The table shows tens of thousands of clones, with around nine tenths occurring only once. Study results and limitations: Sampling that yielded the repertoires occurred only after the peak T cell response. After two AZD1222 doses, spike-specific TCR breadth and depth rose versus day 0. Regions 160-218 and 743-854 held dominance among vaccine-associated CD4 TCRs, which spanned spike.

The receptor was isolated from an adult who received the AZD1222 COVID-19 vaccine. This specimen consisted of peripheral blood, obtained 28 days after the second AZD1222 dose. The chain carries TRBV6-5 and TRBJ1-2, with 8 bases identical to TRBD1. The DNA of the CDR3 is TGTGCCAGCGTTGAATTCGGACAGGGAAATGGCTACACCTTC. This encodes CASVEFGQGNGYTF.